This passage covers 5 T cell receptor beta chains from one sample sequenced in a study of vaccination and CD4 T cells after COVID-19. Regarding treatment: roughly 10-day PBMC culture with coronavirus spike peptide pools or control peptides (ViraFEST assay). These receptors' targets are unknown. Researchers used the Oncomine TCR Beta short-read assay to sequence DNA from cultured CD4+ T cells. A single record per CDR3 protein comes from TCRdb applying MiXCR to the PCR reads. The sample includes about 13,000 distinct CDR3 sequences, about 30% seen only once; the top ten take around 7.9%. Sequencing was done on a sample of CD4+ T cells from blood, cultured in vitro. Source of these receptors: a human donor who had recovered from COVID-19.

A few counts support this clonotype. The rearrangement joins TRBV7-2 to TRBJ2-3, with D tentatively TRBD2 (7 bases). In germline, CDR1 is SGHTA, CDR2 FQGNSA. This CDR3 spans 14 amino acids. Trimming shortened V by 1 base and J by 6 bases, and 11 bases separated the two germline ends. CDR3 region: CASSLGWGGDTQYF. The CDR3 coding sequence is TGTGCCAGCAGCTTAGGGTGGGGGGGCGATACGCAGTATTTT.

The chain is built from TRBV5-1 and TRBJ1-6; no definite D call. Trimming took 4 bases from V and 0 from J, leaving 2 bases between them. The CDR3 is 13 residues long. Germline CDR1 is SGHRS and CDR2 is YFSETQ. CDR3: CASSSSYNSPLHF. The CDR3 DNA follows: TGCGCCAGCAGCAGCTCCTATAATTCACCCCTCCACTTT.

The gene calls are TRBV5-1 and TRBJ1-2; no definite D call. V lost 4 bases and J lost 4, with 14 bases in between. This CDR3 comprises 14 residues. Germline lookup yields CDR1 SGHRS and CDR2 YFSETQ. The CDR3, as DNA: TGCGCCAGCAGCGTGGGGAGACAATTCTATGGCTACACCTTC. Its protein is CASSVGRQFYGYTF.

The chain joins TRBV2 to TRBJ1-5; a weak D match, TRBD1 (5 bases). Trimming pared 1 base from V and 6 bases from J, leaving 7 bases between. The CDR3 runs to 13 residues. Germline V CDR1 and CDR2: SNHLY, FYNNEI. DNA of the CDR3: TGTGCCAGCAGTGAAGAGAGGGGTCAGCCCCAGCATTTT. Protein: CASSEERGQPQHF.

The rearrangement uses TRBV7-2 and TRBJ2-2, with 10 positions matching TRBD2. After removal of 7 bases from V and 4 bases from J, the junction contained 9 bases not matched to a gene. The CDR3 runs 16 residues. CDR1 is SGHTA, CDR2 FQGNSA, per germline. In DNA form, the CDR3 reads TGTGCCAGCACCGATCCCCGGACTAGCGGCACCGGGGAGCTGTTTTTT. It codes for CASTDPRTSGTGELFF.